The next 19 T cell receptor beta chains were all read from a single sample in a study of T cell responses to AZD1222 COVID-19 vaccine. Libraries were prepared by immunoSEQ multiplex PCR; TCRdb keeps only in-frame clonotypes and omits some of them. The sample holds approximately 120,000 clones; approximately 85% are singletons and the top ten take 13%. Source: peripheral blood, taken on day 0 of MenACWY control vaccination. All receptors come from an adult in good health.

This chain joins TRBV9 and TRBJ2-5, with D hard to call. The ends were cut back, 2 bases at V and 1 base at J, with 6 bases in the middle. The CDR3 has 13 residues. Germline V lookup: CDR1 SGDLS, CDR2 YYNGEE. CDR3 residues: CASSVAVQETQYF. The CDR3 DNA reads TGTGCCAGCAGCGTGGCAGTCCAAGAGACCCAGTACTTC.

The V and J genes are TRBV6-5 and TRBJ1-2; TRBD1 matches at 8 bases. Germline V lookup: CDR1 MNHEY, CDR2 SVGAGI. The J segment lost 7 bases and the V segment lost 6 bases, leaving 7 bases of the junction unmatched. This CDR3 spans 13 amino acids. CDR3 residues: CASSSVQGAGYTF. CDR3 in DNA: TGTGCCAGCAGCTCAGTGCAGGGGGCTGGCTACACCTTC.

The chain uses TRBV3-1 (or the pseudogene TRBV3-2) and TRBJ1-3, with D perhaps matching TRBD1 (5 bases). The CDR3 loop spans 14 amino acids. V was clipped by 1 base and J by 6 bases, with 10 bases between them. Germline V lookup: CDR1 LGHDT, CDR2 YNNKEL (reference sequence). CDR3 amino acids: CASSQGGEENTIYF. CDR3 DNA sequence: TGTGCCAGCAGCCAAGGGGGGGAAGAAAACACCATATATTTT.

CDR3: CASRPTSYEQYF. In DNA form, the CDR3 reads TGTGCCAGCAGACCTACTAGCTACGAGCAGTACTTC. The rearrangement joins TRBV28 to TRBJ2-7; D might be TRBD2 (5 bases). The CDR3 totals 12 residues. Looked up from germline, CDR1 is MDHEN and CDR2 is SYDVKM. V lost 6 bases and J 3 bases, leaving 9 bases between the germline ends.

The chain uses TRBV9 and TRBJ1-1; D ambiguous. V was clipped by 4 bases and J by 1 base, with 8 bases between them. The germline gives CDR1 SGDLS, CDR2 YYNGEE. The CDR3 is made up of 13 amino acids. The chain's CDR3 is CASSFNTNTEAFF. The DNA for the CDR3 is TGTGCCAGCAGCTTTAACACGAACACTGAAGCTTTCTTT.

The V call is TRBV9, the J call TRBJ1-2; D is unresolved. The V end was cut by 5 bases, the J end by 3 bases, with 11 bases between. Germline V CDR1 and CDR2: SGDLS, YYNGEE. CDR3 size: 13 residues. In DNA, the CDR3 is TGTGCCAGCAGTTTAGGCCGCGACTATGGCTACACCTTC. Translation gives CASSLGRDYGYTF.

The chain uses TRBV6-4 and TRBJ2-1, with D tentatively TRBD2 (7 bases). Deletions cut 0 bases from V and 7 bases from J, with 16 bases between. The CDR3 runs 16 residues. CDR1 and CDR2 (germline): MRHNA, SNTAGT. The CDR3 region has the DNA TGTGCCAGCAGTGACTCCCCGGGGGGCTCCCCGAATGAGCAGTTCTTC. Encoded protein: CASSDSPGGSPNEQFF.

The rearrangement joins TRBV6-2 or TRBV6-3 to TRBJ1-4, with D tentatively TRBD1 (5 bases). The germline gives CDR1 MNHEY, CDR2 SVGEGT. The CDR3 runs to 14 residues. The V end was cut by 5 bases, the J end by 7 bases, with 14 bases between. The DNA for the CDR3 is TGTGCCAGCAGTCGCTCGCGGGGGGGTGAAAAACTGTTTTTT. Its protein product is CASSRSRGGEKLFF.

The chain links TRBV7-3 to TRBJ2-2; D is unresolved. V dropped 5 bases and J dropped 2 bases, with 6 bases sitting between them. The CDR3 totals 13 residues. Germline V gene sequence: CDR1 SGHTA, CDR2 FQGTGA. The CDR3 sequence: CASSRTNTGELFF. In DNA form, the CDR3 reads TGTGCCAGCAGCCGAACTAACACCGGGGAGCTGTTTTTT.

The chain has TRBV28 and TRBJ1-2; 7 bases fit TRBD1. J lost 7 bases, V lost 4 bases, and 3 bases had no gene match. The germline gives CDR1 MDHEN, CDR2 SYDVKM. This CDR3 has 12 residues. The DNA of the CDR3 is TGTGCCAGCAGTTCCCAGGGGGGTGGCTACACCTTC. It translates to CASSSQGGGYTF.

The rearrangement uses TRBV9 and TRBJ2-1; D may match TRBD1 or TRBD2 (6 bases each). Germline CDR1 SGDLS, CDR2 YYNGEE. Trimming pared 0 bases from V and 0 bases from J, leaving 13 bases between. The CDR3 covers 17 residues. The CDR3: CASSVAGGHRSYNEQFF. The CDR3 DNA follows: TGTGCCAGCAGCGTAGCCGGGGGACACCGCTCCTACAATGAGCAGTTCTTC.

V gene TRBV3-1 (or the pseudogene TRBV3-2) combines with J gene TRBJ2-1, with 7 bases fitting TRBD2. CDR3 length: 15 amino acids. Germline V gene data show CDR1 as LGHDT and CDR2 as YNNKEL (reference sequence). The trim removed 2 bases at V and 6 bases at J, leaving 7 bases unmatched. CDR3 in amino acids: CASSQSPSSGNEQFF. CDR3 nucleotide sequence: TGTGCCAGCAGCCAAAGCCCCTCTAGCGGCAATGAGCAGTTCTTC.

This clone was seen a few times. The rearrangement joins TRBV5-1 to TRBJ2-1; 9 nucleotides line up with TRBD1. There are 17 residues in the CDR3. After removal of 0 bases from V and 10 bases from J, the junction contained 14 bases not matched to a gene. In germline, CDR1 is SGHRS, CDR2 YFSETQ. CDR3 DNA sequence: TGCGCCAGCAGCTTGGTCCAGGGACAGGGTAAATTCGGGGAGCAGTTCTTC. Translation gives CASSLVQGQGKFGEQFF.

This clone came up once. The chain has TRBV5-4 and TRBJ1-2; perhaps TRBD1 as D (5 bases). V lost 5 bases and J 2 bases, leaving 10 bases between the germline ends. This CDR3 has 13 amino acids. Per germline, CDR1 SGHNT and CDR2 YYREEE (reference sequence). The CDR3 reads CASSFGANYGYTF. The CDR3 DNA follows: TGTGCCAGCAGTTTTGGGGCCAACTATGGCTACACCTTC.

The chain uses TRBV4-3 and TRBJ1-2, with D hard to call. Trimming removed 4 bases at V and 4 bases at J, with 13 bases between. Per the germline V gene, CDR1 is LGHNA and CDR2 is YSLEER. This CDR3 is 14 amino acids long. CDR3: CASSPRGTFYGYTF. DNA for the CDR3: TGCGCCAGCAGCCCCCGTGGCACCTTCTATGGCTACACCTTC.

CDR3 in DNA: TGTGCCAGCAGGCGCGCAGCGGACGAGGTGAACACTGAAGCTTTCTTT. Amino acid sequence: CASRRAADEVNTEAFF. The rearrangement joins TRBV4-2 to TRBJ1-1; D is unclear. The CDR3 has 16 amino acids. Trimming left V 6 bases short and J 0 bases short, with 17 bases between. The germline CDR1 and CDR2 sequences are LGHNA and YNFKEQ.

The chain's CDR3 is CASSWTSTGREKLFF. As DNA, the CDR3 is TGTGCCAGCAGCTGGACATCAACAGGGAGGGAAAAACTGTTTTTT. The chain combines TRBV11-2 with TRBJ1-4; D might be TRBD1 (6 bases). The V gene's germline CDR1 is SGHAT and CDR2 FQNNGV. This CDR3 contains 15 residues. V was shortened by 4 bases and J by 8 bases, with 17 bases between the two germline ends.

The chain uses TRBV4-1 and TRBJ1-5, with no clear D. The V gene's germline CDR1 is MGHRA and CDR2 YSYEKL. CDR3 size: 14 residues. The V gene lost 4 bases and the J gene lost 6 bases, with 13 bases spanning the gap. The CDR3 region is CASSRQGFGQPQHF. Written as DNA, the CDR3 is TGCGCCAGCAGCCGACAAGGCTTCGGTCAGCCCCAGCATTTT.

The chain links TRBV7-9 to TRBJ1-4; 9 bases agree with TRBD1. Germline V CDR1 and CDR2: SEHNR, FQNEAQ (reference sequence). This CDR3 spans 14 amino acids. J lost 6 bases, V lost 5 bases, and 4 bases had no gene match. The DNA for the CDR3 is TGTGCCAGCAGCAGACAGGGGGAGGATGAAAAACTGTTTTTT. This gives the protein CASSRQGEDEKLFF.